Presented here are 27 T cell receptor beta chains from one specimen sequenced in a study of cytomegalovirus exposure and HLA in healthy donors listed by TCRdb under 2017. To prepare the library, the immunoSEQ multiplex PCR assay was applied. For the multiplex PCR, a mixture combining 60 forward primers for TCR Vbeta segments and 13 reverse primers for TCR Jbeta segments was used. Held by TCRdb, this immuneACCESS table contains in-frame sequences only and omits some clones. Under half of the omission traces to an unresolved V gene where checked; the cause of the rest is unknown. Recorded for this sample are around 75,000 clones; around 78% of them occurred a single time. 3% to 3.5% of the sample is in the top ten clones. The sequenced material came from PBMCs. These receptors were obtained from a man in his forties in good health and CMV-seronegative.

The rearrangement links TRBV18 to TRBJ1-6, with 9 bases matching TRBD1. CDR1 KGHSH and CDR2 LQKENI come from the germline V gene. The V gene end was trimmed by 4 bases and the J gene end by 12 bases; junction bases not matched to a gene: 13. This CDR3 is built from 16 residues. CDR3 sequence reads: CASSLRDRAMSRPLHF. CDR3 coding DNA: TGTGCCAGCTCACTCCGGGACAGGGCGATGTCACGACCCCTCCACTTT.

V and J are TRBV5-4 and TRBJ2-5, with 8 bases identical to TRBD2. V lost 1 base and J lost 2; bases outside the gene matches: 4. CDR1 and CDR2 (germline): SGHNT, YYREEE (reference sequence). This CDR3 is built from 15 residues. The CDR3 loop is CASSLLRGDQETQYF. Written as DNA, the CDR3 is TGTGCCAGCAGCTTGCTGCGGGGGGATCAAGAGACCCAGTACTTC.

This chain links TRBV10-1 with TRBJ2-7; no clear D. Germline V lookup: CDR1 WNHNN, CDR2 SYGVQD (reference sequence). V lost 6 bases and J 5 bases, leaving 20 bases between the germline ends. There are 15 residues in the CDR3. This CDR3 reads CASRVDGGTLDEQYF. CDR3 nucleotides: TGCGCCAGCAGAGTAGACGGCGGTACCCTCGACGAGCAGTACTTC.

The chain is built from TRBV7-3 and TRBJ2-5; TRBD2 aligns across 7 bases. The V gene end was trimmed by 3 bases and the J gene end by 2 bases; junction bases not matched to a gene: 6. Per germline, CDR1 SGHTA and CDR2 FQGTGA. CDR3 length: 15 amino acids. CDR3 sequence reads: CASSFTSGTQETQYF. The CDR3 DNA follows: TGTGCCAGCAGCTTTACCAGCGGGACTCAAGAGACCCAGTACTTC. The full variable domain, with the rest looked up from reference TRBV7-3 and TRBJ2-5, is GAGVSQTPSNKVTEKGKYVELRCDPISGHTALYWYRQSLGQGPEFLIYFQGTGAADDSGLPNDRFFAVRPEGSVSTLKIQRTERGDSAVYLCASSFTSGTQETQYFGPGTRLLVL.

V is TRBV7-9 and J is TRBJ2-5; 8 nucleotides line up with TRBD2. CDR3 length: 13 amino acids. V was pared by 5 bases and J by 5 bases, with 4 bases of the junction left unmatched. From germline, CDR1 is SEHNR and CDR2 FQNEAQ (reference sequence). CDR3 protein: CASSRPGGETQYF. The CDR3 nucleotides read TGTGCCAGCAGCCGACCGGGGGGGGAGACCCAGTACTTC.

Written as DNA, the CDR3 is TGCGCCAGCAGCTTGAATGCCGCAGGGATCGGCACCGGGGAGCTGTTTTTT. It specifies CASSLNAAGIGTGELFF. This sequence joins TRBV5-1 and TRBJ2-2; D might be TRBD1 (5 bases). The CDR3 extends over 17 amino acids. CDR1 is SGHRS and CDR2 is YFSETQ in the germline V gene. The V gene lost 1 base and the J gene lost 4 bases, with 17 bases spanning the gap. The complete variable domain, with remaining parts taken from reference TRBV5-1 and TRBJ2-2, reads KAGVTQTPRYLIKTRGQQVTLSCSPISGHRSVSWYQQTPGQGLQFLFEYFSETQRNKGNFPGRFSGRQFSNSRSEMNVSTLELGDSALYLCASSLNAAGIGTGELFFGEGSRLTVL.

The chain recombines TRBV4-2 with TRBJ2-3; 8 bases are a match to TRBD2. V shed 1 base, J shed 2 bases, and the junction held 5 bases outside the gene matches. Germline CDR1 and CDR2: LGHNA and YNFKEQ. The CDR3 extends over 16 amino acids. Here the CDR3 reads CASSQALAASTDTQYF. The CDR3 DNA is TGTGCCAGCAGCCAAGCACTAGCGGCGTCCACAGATACGCAGTATTTT.

This clone appeared once. This rearrangement joins TRBV5-6 to TRBJ2-7; the D gene is possibly TRBD1 (6 bases). The V gene's germline CDR1 is SGHDT and CDR2 YYEEEE. The CDR3 totals 16 residues. Trimming removed 0 bases at V and 2 bases at J, with 15 bases between. The CDR3 spells CASSLALGQRAYEQYF. CDR3 bases: TGTGCCAGCAGCTTGGCCTTAGGACAGCGTGCCTACGAGCAGTACTTC.

The chain couples TRBV19 to TRBJ1-5; 8 bases are a match to TRBD1. From germline, CDR1 is LNHDA and CDR2 SQIVND (reference sequence). The CDR3 is 15 amino acids. V was clipped by 3 bases and J by 7 bases; unmatched bases: 8. As DNA, the CDR3 is TGTGCCAGTAGTATTGTTGGACAGGGAAGCCAGCCCCAGCATTTT. Amino acid sequence: CASSIVGQGSQPQHF.

The gene calls are TRBV7-3 and TRBJ1-6, with D possibly matching TRBD1 (5 bases). The V gene lost 5 bases and the J gene lost 12 bases, with 17 bases spanning the gap. CDR1 is SGHTA, CDR2 FQGTGA, per germline. CDR3 length: 14 residues. CDR3 in DNA: TGTGCCAGCAGCCGGACGGGGGTGGGTGGACCCCTCCACTTT. Amino acid sequence: CASSRTGVGGPLHF.

CDR3: CASRGRWTGATEAFF. CDR3 nucleotides: TGTGCCAGCAGGGGACGTTGGACAGGGGCCACTGAAGCTTTCTTT. This rearrangement joins TRBV7-2 to TRBJ1-1; 9 nucleotides line up with TRBD1. Germline assignment: CDR1 SGHTA and CDR2 FQGNSA. The CDR3 contains 15 residues. The trim removed 6 bases at V and 4 bases at J, leaving 9 bases unmatched.

The chain recombines TRBV30 with TRBJ1-5; D gene ambiguous. V lost 1 base, J lost 7 bases, and 11 bases lay in between. The germline gives CDR1 GTSNPN, CDR2 SVGIG (reference sequence). The CDR3 totals 13 residues. The CDR3 is CAWSDSRAQPQHF. The CDR3 DNA reads TGTGCCTGGAGTGATTCTCGAGCACAGCCCCAGCATTTT.

This clone qualifies as medium-sized. The chain links TRBV10-3 to TRBJ1-1; D is uncertain. Looked up from germline, CDR1 is ENHRY and CDR2 is SYGVKD. V lost 4 bases and J lost 1, with 10 bases in between. CDR3 length: 14 amino acids. Here the CDR3 reads CAISGRGENTEAFF. CDR3 in DNA: TGTGCCATCAGTGGGCGCGGGGAGAACACTGAAGCTTTCTTT.

The chain employs TRBV25-1 and TRBJ2-1; the match to TRBD2 covers 9 bases. This CDR3 is 14 amino acids long. Germline CDR1 and CDR2: MGHDK and SYGVNS. After removal of 4 bases from V and 7 bases from J, the junction contained 5 bases not matched to a gene. CDR3 sequence: CASSASGDRNEQFF. The CDR3 DNA is TGTGCCAGCAGTGCTAGCGGGGATAGGAATGAGCAGTTCTTC. The full variable domain, with the rest looked up from reference TRBV25-1 and TRBJ2-1, is EADIYQTPRYLVIGTGKKITLECSQTMGHDKMYWYQQDPGMELHLIHYSYGVNSTEKGDLSSESTVSRIRTEHFPLTLESARPSHTSQYLCASSASGDRNEQFFGPGTRLTVL.

This rearrangement joins TRBV6-5 to TRBJ2-1; D gene uncertain. The CDR3 is made up of 14 amino acids. V lost 5 bases and J 4 bases, leaving 12 bases between the germline ends. In germline, CDR1 is MNHEY, CDR2 SVGAGI. CDR3 residues: CASSRIQNYNEQFF. In nucleotides, the CDR3 is TGTGCCAGCAGTCGAATTCAGAATTACAATGAGCAGTTCTTC.

J is TRBJ1-5 and V is TRBV28; D perhaps matches TRBD1 (5 bases). Germline V gene data show CDR1 as MDHEN and CDR2 as SYDVKM. V was pared by 10 bases and J by 1 base, with 17 bases between. This CDR3 spans 15 amino acids. The CDR3 sequence: CANKPGGKSNQPQHF. For the CDR3, the DNA is TGTGCCAACAAGCCCGGGGGTAAGAGCAATCAGCCCCAGCATTTT.

V usage is TRBV6-5 and J usage is TRBJ1-1, with 9 bases identical to TRBD1. The CDR3 contains 13 residues. Unmatched junction bases numbered 7, after V lost 8 bases and J lost 6 bases. Per the germline V gene, CDR1 is MNHEY and CDR2 is SVGAGI. CDR3 in amino acids: CASARDRDPEAFF. Written as DNA, the CDR3 is TGTGCCAGCGCCCGGGACAGGGATCCTGAAGCTTTCTTT.

The rearrangement joins TRBV5-4 to TRBJ2-2; 15 positions match TRBD2. The CDR3 has 15 amino acids. The germline CDR1 and CDR2 sequences are SGHNT and YYREEE (reference sequence). V was clipped by 5 bases and J by 6 bases; unmatched bases: 2. CDR3 nucleotide sequence: TGTGCCAGCAGGCGGACTAGCGGGGGGGCCGGGGAGCTGTTTTTT. Its protein product is CASRRTSGGAGELFF.

The sample holds a few counts of this clone. The chain carries TRBV7-3 and TRBJ2-2, with 9 bases fitting TRBD2. V shed 1 base and J 1 base; nucleotides not matched to a gene: 4. Germline CDR1 reads SGHTA; CDR2 reads FQGTGA. The length of the CDR3 is 17 residues. The CDR3 DNA follows: TGTGCCAGCAGCTTAAACCCAGCGGGGGGGAACACCGGGGAGCTGTTTTTT. Translating it yields CASSLNPAGGNTGELFF.

The chain combines TRBV5-1 with TRBJ2-7, with 8 bases matching TRBD1. This CDR3 has 15 residues. Germline loops: CDR1 SGHRS, CDR2 YFSETQ. V was clipped by 2 bases and J by 5 bases; unmatched bases: 9. The CDR3 nucleotides read TGCGCCAGCAGCTTCGTACCGGGACAGGCCAACGAGCAGTACTTC. This encodes CASSFVPGQANEQYF.

The V gene is TRBV7-8, the J gene TRBJ2-7, with 8 bases lining up with TRBD2. V dropped 4 bases and J dropped 2; count of bases not matched to a gene: 10. Germline CDR1 reads SGHVS; CDR2 reads FQNEAQ. The CDR3 is 16 amino acids. CDR3 sequence reads: CASSSRPGTSAYEQYF. CDR3 bases: TGTGCCAGCAGCTCCCGCCCCGGGACTAGTGCCTACGAGCAGTACTTC.

By frequency in the sample, this clone is medium-sized. This chain links TRBV19 with TRBJ1-6; 7 bases fit TRBD1. Trimming cost V 4 bases and J 1 base; bases outside gene matches: 7. The V gene's germline CDR1 is LNHDA and CDR2 SQIVND (reference sequence). The CDR3 runs to 17 residues. The CDR3 DNA reads TGTGCCAGTAGTACAACAGGGGTGCCTTCCTATAATTCACCCCTCCACTTT. Amino acids: CASSTTGVPSYNSPLHF. Together with reference TRBV19 and TRBJ1-6, the CDR3 gives the full variable domain: DGGITQSPKYLFRKEGQNVTLSCEQNLNHDAMYWYRQDPGQGLRLIYYSQIVNDFQKGDIAEGYSVSREKKESFPLTVTSAQKNPTAFYLCASSTTGVPSYNSPLHFGNGTRLTVT.

This clone has more than one count but fewer than ten. The V gene is TRBV6-6, the J gene TRBJ2-7; D is unresolved. Trimming cost V 6 bases and J 2 bases, with 14 bases left between them. The CDR3 totals 14 residues. The germline V gene has CDR1 MNHNY and CDR2 SVGAGI (reference sequence). The CDR3 region has the DNA TGTGCCAGCAGGCGGAATTCATCACCCTACGAGCAGTACTTC. Amino acid sequence: CASRRNSSPYEQYF.

This chain joins TRBV6-1 and TRBJ1-2; D remains ambiguous. There are 13 residues in the CDR3. From germline, CDR1 is MNHNS and CDR2 SASEGT. V lost 6 bases, J lost 5 bases, and 13 bases lay in between. CDR3 in DNA: TGTGCCAGCAGGGGCCCGAGTGGGTATGGCTACACCTTC. This translates into CASRGPSGYGYTF.

This chain joins TRBV6-5 and TRBJ2-7, with 8 bases identical to TRBD1. This CDR3 has 13 residues. Germline assignment: CDR1 MNHEY and CDR2 SVGAGI. V lost 6 bases to trimming and J lost 5 bases; unmatched junction nucleotides: 6. The CDR3 DNA reads TGTGCCAGCAGGGGCGGACAGGGCCACGAGCAGTACTTC. Its translation: CASRGGQGHEQYF.

This chain links TRBV19 with TRBJ2-2; 8 bases are shared with TRBD1. This CDR3 is 13 amino acids long. The germline V gene has CDR1 LNHDA and CDR2 SQIVND (reference sequence). J lost 6 bases, V lost 5 bases, and 2 bases had no gene match. This chain's CDR3 is CASSVRGPGELFF. The DNA of the CDR3 is TGTGCCAGTAGTGTCAGGGGGCCCGGGGAGCTGTTTTTT.

J is TRBJ1-1 and V is TRBV11-2, with D possibly being TRBD1 (5 bases). Trimming shortened V by 6 bases and J by 5 bases, and 25 bases separated the two germline ends. CDR3 size: 17 residues. Germline V gene sequence: CDR1 SGHAT, CDR2 FQNNGV. The CDR3 sequence is CASRVSGESWGRTEAFF. In nucleotides, the CDR3 is TGTGCCAGCAGGGTCTCGGGGGAGTCCTGGGGAAGAACTGAAGCTTTCTTT.